One sample yielded the 15 T cell receptor beta chains listed below, sequenced in a study of T cell repertoires in cytomegalovirus infection. TCRdb reanalysed the reads using MiXCR and keeps one entry per CDR3 protein. The sample carries approximately 250,000 distinct CDR3 sequences, 12% recorded once. Sequencing was carried out using PBMCs. Every receptor here comes from a human donor in good health (CMV status not recorded). Some clones in this sample may be carry-over from other donors' samples.

Notes on this clonotype: One base away lies a much larger clone, so this may be a sequencing read error. The chain uses TRBV28 and TRBJ2-7, with D perhaps being TRBD1 or TRBD2 (5 bases each). The CDR3 is 12 amino acids. Looked up from germline, CDR1 is MDHEN and CDR2 is SYDVKM. The V and J ends lost 8 bases and 5 bases respectively, with 13 bases between them. The CDR3 DNA follows: TGTGCCAGCCGAGGGGCGAGGCACGAGCAGTACTTC. It yields the protein CASRGARHEQYF.

This clonotype occurred once. The J gene is TRBJ2-2, the V gene TRBV6-2 or TRBV6-3; TRBD1 agrees at 7 bases. This CDR3 is built from 13 residues. V shed 7 bases, J shed 5 bases, and the junction held 4 bases outside the gene matches. Germline V gives CDR1 MNHEY, CDR2 SVGEGT. The CDR3 DNA reads TGTGCCAGCACCCTACAGGGGACCGGGGAGCTGTTTTTT. It yields the protein CASTLQGTGELFF.

This clonotype was recorded at least ten times. This chain joins TRBV7-2 and TRBJ2-3; D is uncertain. Germline CDR1 is SGHTA and CDR2 is FQGNSA. Trimming pared 0 bases from V and 5 bases from J, leaving 0 bases between. CDR3 length: 11 amino acids. The CDR3 loop reads CASSLADTQYF. In DNA form, the CDR3 reads TGTGCCAGCAGCTTAGCAGATACGCAGTATTTT.

This chain joins TRBV5-1 and TRBJ1-1; maybe TRBD1 (5 bases). Germline V lookup: CDR1 SGHRS, CDR2 YFSETQ. V gave up 3 bases and J gave up 2 bases, with 11 bases separating them. The CDR3 is made up of 14 amino acids. The CDR3 nucleotides are TGCGCCAGCAGCTATGGGGGAGTCAACACTGAAGCTTTCTTT. Protein sequence: CASSYGGVNTEAFF.

This clonotype was seen more than once but under ten times. This rearrangement joins TRBV7-2 to TRBJ1-1; D gene unclear. Trimming cost V 2 bases and J 1 base, with 8 bases left between them. This CDR3 region has 14 residues. The germline V gene encodes CDR1 SGHTA and CDR2 FQGNSA. For the CDR3, the DNA is TGTGCCAGCAGCTTAAGCGCAGGGAACACTGAAGCTTTCTTT. Amino acids: CASSLSAGNTEAFF. The full variable domain, with the rest looked up from reference TRBV7-2 and TRBJ1-1, is GAGVSQSPSNKVTEKGKDVELRCDPISGHTALYWYRQSLGQGLEFLIYFQGNSAPDKSGLPSDRFSAERTGGSVSTLTIQRTQQEDSAVYLCASSLSAGNTEAFFGQGTRLTVV.

This clonotype has a count of ten or more. The J gene is TRBJ2-5, the V gene TRBV19; 8 bases agree with TRBD1. Germline V CDR1 and CDR2: LNHDA, SQIVND (reference sequence). The length of the CDR3 is 14 residues. The J segment lost 0 bases and the V segment lost 7 bases, leaving 4 bases of the junction unmatched. As DNA, the CDR3 is TGTGCCAGTAATGACAGGGGACACCAAGAGACCCAGTACTTC. Translation: CASNDRGHQETQYF.

This chain uses TRBV7-3 with TRBJ2-3; TRBD2 aligns across 12 bases. Germline CDR1 is SGHTA and CDR2 is FQGTGA. This CDR3 has 18 amino acids. The junction had 7 bases not matched to a gene; V was cut back by 2 bases and J by 1 base. The CDR3 sequence: CASSLLAGGVAGTDTQYF. In nucleotides, the CDR3 is TGTGCCAGCAGCTTACTAGCGGGGGGGGTGGCTGGCACAGATACGCAGTATTTT.

This clonotype appeared many times. This chain links TRBV25-1 with TRBJ2-1; TRBD2 matches at 7 bases. The germline V gene has CDR1 MGHDK and CDR2 SYGVNS. CDR3 length equals 16 residues. Losses at the gene ends were 5 bases for V and 4 bases for J; bases not matched to a gene: 11. CDR3 sequence: CASSLVAGVTYNEQFF. CDR3 sequence (DNA): TGTGCCAGCAGTCTGGTGGCGGGAGTAACGTACAATGAGCAGTTCTTC.

In this sample, this clonotype turned up a few times. This chain connects TRBV20-1 to TRBJ1-2, with unresolved D. Germline V gene sequence: CDR1 DFQATT, CDR2 SNEGSKA (reference sequence). V lost 6 bases, J lost 5 bases, and 13 bases lay in between. The CDR3 covers 12 residues. This CDR3 is CSATHGNYGYTF. The CDR3, as DNA: TGCAGTGCCACTCACGGGAATTATGGCTACACCTTC.

This clonotype was detected ten times or more. The chain links TRBV6-6 to TRBJ1-4, with TRBD1 matching over 7 bases. There are 14 residues in the CDR3. V shed 6 bases and J 6 bases; nucleotides not matched to a gene: 7. The germline V gene has CDR1 MNHNY and CDR2 SVGAGI (reference sequence). The CDR3: CASRRDSLYEKLFF. CDR3 coding DNA: TGTGCCAGCAGGCGGGACAGCCTCTATGAAAAACTGTTTTTT.

This clonotype was detected a few times. The chain carries TRBV2 and TRBJ2-7, with 11 nucleotides matching TRBD1. Germline CDR1 is SNHLY and CDR2 is FYNNEI. CDR3 length equals 15 residues. The V and J ends lost 6 bases and 0 bases, in that order; junction bases with no gene match: 4. The CDR3 loop reads CASRADRGPSYEQYF. The CDR3 DNA reads TGTGCCAGCAGAGCGGACAGGGGGCCCTCCTACGAGCAGTACTTC.

There are a few counts of this clonotype. J is TRBJ2-1 and V is TRBV29-1; no firm D call. CDR1 is SQVTM and CDR2 is ANQGSEA in the germline V gene. V lost 5 bases, J lost 0 bases, and 8 bases lay in between. This CDR3 contains 13 residues. This CDR3 is CSVWTVSYNEQFF. CDR3 coding DNA: TGCAGCGTTTGGACGGTCTCCTACAATGAGCAGTTCTTC.

This clonotype was detected only a few times. The CDR3 region has the DNA TGCAGCCCCAAACTAGCGGGGGGCCAAGAGACCCAGTACTTC. Protein sequence: CSPKLAGGQETQYF. The V call is TRBV29-1, the J call TRBJ2-5; 12 positions match TRBD2. Germline CDR1 is SQVTM and CDR2 is ANQGSEA. This CDR3 contains 14 residues. V shed 8 bases, J shed 1 base, and the junction held 5 bases outside the gene matches.

The sample holds a few counts of this clonotype. The V gene is TRBV29-1, the J gene TRBJ2-1, with D perhaps being TRBD1 or TRBD2 (5 bases each). CDR3 size: 12 residues. Germline assignment: CDR1 SQVTM and CDR2 ANQGSEA. V was cut by 7 bases and J by 15 bases, with 22 bases left in between. CDR3 DNA: TGCAGCGCAACCGGGACCAGCTCTGGGACGTTCTTC. It translates to CSATGTSSGTFF.

The CDR3 nucleotides read TGTGCCAGCAGTTCGGGTGTTAGGACCTATGGCTACACCTTC. It is translated as CASSSGVRTYGYTF. V and J are TRBV6-5 and TRBJ1-2; D uncertain. The CDR3 extends over 14 amino acids. Germline CDR1 and CDR2: MNHEY and SVGAGI. The germline V and J ends were trimmed by 4 bases and 4 bases, with 13 bases remaining between them.